The clone carrying this TCR beta chain showed up just a few times. As TCR cDNA was made by 5'RACE template switching, a universal primer site and UMIs were added. TCRdb re-called the 5' RACE reads through MiXCR, storing one row per CDR3 protein. The sample yields hundreds of thousands of distinct CDR3 sequences, over 9% seen once. The data belong to a study of T cells after yellow fever vaccination. The CDR3 length is 17 residues. V was cut by 4 bases and J by 2 bases, with 17 bases left in between. Germline V gene data show CDR1 as LNHNV and CDR2 as YYDKDF (reference sequence). The rearrangement uses TRBV15 and TRBJ2-2; TRBD2 is a possible D gene (6 bases). The clonotype originates from a man aged 25-40 years who received the YFV17D yellow fever vaccine. Source: PBMCs, taken on the day of the yellow fever booster vaccination. The CDR3 is CATSKDYLGLNTGELFF. The CDR3 DNA follows: TGTGCCACCAGCAAGGACTATTTAGGCCTTAACACCGGGGAGCTGTTTTTT. Full variable domain (outside the CDR3, taken from reference TRBV15 and TRBJ2-2): DAMVIQNPRYQVTQFGKPVTLSCSQTLNHNVMYWYQQKSSQAPKLLFHYYDKDFNNEADTPDNFQSRRPNTSFCFLDIRSPGLGDTAMYLCATSKDYLGLNTGELFFGEGSRLTVL.